The clone carrying this TCR beta chain was observed once. Its specificity is unknown. An assay was performed, and its level was deep. The method was immunoSEQ multiplex PCR; TCRdb's version includes in-frame clones alone and lacks a portion of them. Of around 1.9 million clones detected, 85% to 95% appear once; the ten largest clones hold under 2%. V lost 6 bases to trimming and J lost 1 base, with 10 bases between them. Germline V gene data show CDR1 as LGHNA and CDR2 as YNFKEQ. The CDR3 spans 14 residues. The sample comes from a study of shared clonotypes between healthy human individuals. General study points: Sampling covered nothing but blood. Tissue TCR repertoires likely differ from those found in blood.

CD45RO-negative, CCR7-positively selected cells formed the naive CD8 fraction, excluding terminally differentiated effector memory CD45RA+ cells. V gene TRBV4-2 combines with J gene TRBJ2-1; D is perhaps TRBD1 or TRBD2 (5 bases each). The specimen was naive CD8+ T cells from PBMCs. This clonotype was sampled from a man between 18 and 29 years old in good health. Some clones in this sample may be carry-over from other donors' samples. In DNA, the CDR3 is TGTGCCAGCAGTTTGGGGGATTCCTACAATGAGCAGTTCTTC. This translates into CASSLGDSYNEQFF.